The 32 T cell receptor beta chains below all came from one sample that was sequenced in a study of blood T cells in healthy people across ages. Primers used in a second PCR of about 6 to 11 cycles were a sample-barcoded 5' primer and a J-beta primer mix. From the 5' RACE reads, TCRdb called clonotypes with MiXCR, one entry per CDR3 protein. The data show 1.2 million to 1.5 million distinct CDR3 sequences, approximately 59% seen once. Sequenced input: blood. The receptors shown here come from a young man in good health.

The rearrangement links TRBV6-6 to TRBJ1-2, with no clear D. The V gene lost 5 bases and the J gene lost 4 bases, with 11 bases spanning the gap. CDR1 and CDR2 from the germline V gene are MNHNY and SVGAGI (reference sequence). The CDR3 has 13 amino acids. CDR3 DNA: TGTGCCAGCAGTGACACGACTGGCTATGGCTACACCTTC. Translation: CASSDTTGYGYTF.

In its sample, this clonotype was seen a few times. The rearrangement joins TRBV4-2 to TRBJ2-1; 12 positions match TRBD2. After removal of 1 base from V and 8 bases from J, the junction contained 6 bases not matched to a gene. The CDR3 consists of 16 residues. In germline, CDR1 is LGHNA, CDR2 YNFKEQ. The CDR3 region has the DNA TGTGCCAGCAGCCAAGGAGGACTAGCGGGGAGCTATGAGCAGTTCTTC. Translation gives CASSQGGLAGSYEQFF.

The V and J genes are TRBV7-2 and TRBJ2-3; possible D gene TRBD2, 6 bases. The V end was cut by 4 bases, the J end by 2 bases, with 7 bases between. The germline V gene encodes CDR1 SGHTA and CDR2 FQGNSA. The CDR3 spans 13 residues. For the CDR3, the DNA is TGTGCCAGCAGCTCTAGCGTCACAGATACGCAGTATTTT. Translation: CASSSSVTDTQYF.

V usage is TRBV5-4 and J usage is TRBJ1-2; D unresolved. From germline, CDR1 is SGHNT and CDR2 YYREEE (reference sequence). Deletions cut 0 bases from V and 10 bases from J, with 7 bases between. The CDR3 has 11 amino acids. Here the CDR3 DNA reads TGTGCCAGCAGCTTGGACGGCGCCTACACCTTC. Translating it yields CASSLDGAYTF.

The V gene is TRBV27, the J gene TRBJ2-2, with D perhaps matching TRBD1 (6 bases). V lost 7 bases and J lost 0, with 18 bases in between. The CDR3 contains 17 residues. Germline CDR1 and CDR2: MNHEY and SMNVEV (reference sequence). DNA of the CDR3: TGTGCCAGCACCCCGAGGGCAGGGGCGACGAACACCGGGGAGCTGTTTTTT. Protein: CASTPRAGATNTGELFF.

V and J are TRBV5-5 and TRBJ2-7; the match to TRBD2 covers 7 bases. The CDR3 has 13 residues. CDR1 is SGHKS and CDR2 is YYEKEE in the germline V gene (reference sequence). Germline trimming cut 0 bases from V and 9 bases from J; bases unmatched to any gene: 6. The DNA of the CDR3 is TGTGCCAGCAGCTTGGCAAGGGACTATCCGCAGTACTTC. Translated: CASSLARDYPQYF.

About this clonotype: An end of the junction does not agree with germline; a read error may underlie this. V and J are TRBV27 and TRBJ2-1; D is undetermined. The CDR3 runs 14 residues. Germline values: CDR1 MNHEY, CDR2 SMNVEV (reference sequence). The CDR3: CACSLSLAYNEQFF. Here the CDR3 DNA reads TGTGCCTGCAGTTTATCGCTGGCTTACAATGAGCAGTTCTTC.

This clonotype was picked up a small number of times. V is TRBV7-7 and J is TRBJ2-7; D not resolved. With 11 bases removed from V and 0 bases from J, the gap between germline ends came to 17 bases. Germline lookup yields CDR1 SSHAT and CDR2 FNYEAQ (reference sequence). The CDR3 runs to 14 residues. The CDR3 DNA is TGTGCCCGCCATCGTTTGGGAAACTCCTACGAGCAGTACTTC. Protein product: CARHRLGNSYEQYF.

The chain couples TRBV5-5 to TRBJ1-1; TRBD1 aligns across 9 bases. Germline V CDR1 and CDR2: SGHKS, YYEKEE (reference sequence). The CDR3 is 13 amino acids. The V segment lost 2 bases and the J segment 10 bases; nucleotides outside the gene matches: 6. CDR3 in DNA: TGTGCCAGCAGCTTTTCACCGGACAGGGGAGCTTTCTTT. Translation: CASSFSPDRGAFF. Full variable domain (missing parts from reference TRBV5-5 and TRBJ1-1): DAGVTQSPTHLIKTRGQQVTLRCSPISGHKSVSWYQQVLGQGPQFIFQYYEKEERGRGNFPDRFSARQFPNYSSELNVNALLLGDSALYLCASSFSPDRGAFFGQGTRLTVV.

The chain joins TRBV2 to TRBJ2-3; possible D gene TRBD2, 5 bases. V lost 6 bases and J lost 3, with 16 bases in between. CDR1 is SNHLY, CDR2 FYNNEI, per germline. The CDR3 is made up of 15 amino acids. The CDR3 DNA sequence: TGTGCCAGCAGACCAACACTAGATCCGACAGATACGCAGTATTTT. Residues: CASRPTLDPTDTQYF.

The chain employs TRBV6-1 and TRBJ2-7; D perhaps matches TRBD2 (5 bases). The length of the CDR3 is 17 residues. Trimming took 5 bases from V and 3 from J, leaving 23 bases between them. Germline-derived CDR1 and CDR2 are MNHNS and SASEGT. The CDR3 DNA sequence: TGTGCCAGCAGTCCCCAGATTGTAGCCAGCGGAAACTACGAGCAGTACTTC. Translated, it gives CASSPQIVASGNYEQYF.

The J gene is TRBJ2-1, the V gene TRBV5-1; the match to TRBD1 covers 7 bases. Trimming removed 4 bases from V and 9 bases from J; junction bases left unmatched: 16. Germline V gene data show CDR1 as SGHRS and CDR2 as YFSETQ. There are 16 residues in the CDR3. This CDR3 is CASSLHLTGVKTEQFF. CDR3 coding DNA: TGCGCCAGCAGCCTACATTTAACAGGGGTTAAGACTGAGCAGTTCTTC.

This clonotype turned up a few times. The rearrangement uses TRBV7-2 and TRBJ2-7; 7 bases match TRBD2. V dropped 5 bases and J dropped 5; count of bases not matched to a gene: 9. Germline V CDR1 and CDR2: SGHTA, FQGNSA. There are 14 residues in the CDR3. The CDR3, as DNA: TGTGCCAGCAGCCCCGGACTAGTTATCGACGAGCAGTACTTC. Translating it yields CASSPGLVIDEQYF.

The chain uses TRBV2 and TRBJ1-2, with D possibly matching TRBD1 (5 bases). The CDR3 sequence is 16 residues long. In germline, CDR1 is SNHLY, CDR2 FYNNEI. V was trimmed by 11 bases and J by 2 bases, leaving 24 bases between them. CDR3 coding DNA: TGTGCCTCCTCCTTTCCCCGGGAAGGGGCAAACTATGGCTACACCTTC. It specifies CASSFPREGANYGYTF.

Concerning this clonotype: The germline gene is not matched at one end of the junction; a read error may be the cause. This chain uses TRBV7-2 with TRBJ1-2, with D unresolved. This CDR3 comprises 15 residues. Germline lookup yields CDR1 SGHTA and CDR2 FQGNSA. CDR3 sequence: CVSSLEVNHNYGYTF. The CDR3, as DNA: TGTGTCAGCAGCTTAGAAGTTAATCATAACTATGGCTACACCTTC.

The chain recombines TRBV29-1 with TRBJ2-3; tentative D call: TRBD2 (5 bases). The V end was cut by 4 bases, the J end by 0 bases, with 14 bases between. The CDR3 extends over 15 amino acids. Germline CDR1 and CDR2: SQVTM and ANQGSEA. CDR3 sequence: CSVAGGSSSTDTQYF. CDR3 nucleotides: TGCAGCGTTGCTGGCGGGTCGTCTAGCACAGATACGCAGTATTTT.

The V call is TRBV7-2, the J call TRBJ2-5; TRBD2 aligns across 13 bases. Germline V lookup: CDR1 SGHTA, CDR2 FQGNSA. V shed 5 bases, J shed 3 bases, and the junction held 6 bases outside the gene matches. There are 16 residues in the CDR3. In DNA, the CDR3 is TGTGCCAGCAGCCCTCGGACTAGCGGGGGCGAAGAGACCCAGTACTTC. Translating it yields CASSPRTSGGEETQYF.

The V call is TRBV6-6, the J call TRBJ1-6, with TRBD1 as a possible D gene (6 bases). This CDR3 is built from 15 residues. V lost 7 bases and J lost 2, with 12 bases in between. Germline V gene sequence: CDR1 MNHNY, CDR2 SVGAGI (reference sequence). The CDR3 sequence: CASIQGLTYNSPLHF. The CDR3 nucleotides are TGTGCCAGCATCCAGGGGTTGACCTATAATTCACCCCTCCACTTT.

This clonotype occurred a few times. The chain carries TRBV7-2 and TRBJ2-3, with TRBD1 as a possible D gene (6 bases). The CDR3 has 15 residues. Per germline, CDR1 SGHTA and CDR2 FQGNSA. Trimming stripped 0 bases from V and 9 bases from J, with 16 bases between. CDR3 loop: CASSLAGGTRDTQYF. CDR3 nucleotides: TGTGCCAGCAGCTTAGCTGGGGGCACCCGGGACACGCAGTATTTT.

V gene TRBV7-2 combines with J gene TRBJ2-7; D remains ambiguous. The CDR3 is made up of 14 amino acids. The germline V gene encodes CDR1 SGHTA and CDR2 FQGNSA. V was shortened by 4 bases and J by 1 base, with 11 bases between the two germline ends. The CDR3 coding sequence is TGTGCCAGCAGCTCGAAAGCGCTTTCCTACGAGCAGTACTTC. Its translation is CASSSKALSYEQYF.

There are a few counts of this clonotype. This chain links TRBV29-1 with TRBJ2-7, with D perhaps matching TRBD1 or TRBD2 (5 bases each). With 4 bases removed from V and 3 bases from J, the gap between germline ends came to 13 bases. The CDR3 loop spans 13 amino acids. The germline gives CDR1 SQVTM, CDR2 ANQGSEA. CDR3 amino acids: CSVVGGPYYEQYF. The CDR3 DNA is TGCAGCGTTGTTGGGGGTCCATACTACGAGCAGTACTTC.

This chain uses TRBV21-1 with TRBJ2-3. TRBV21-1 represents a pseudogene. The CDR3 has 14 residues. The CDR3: CASSETAITDTQYF. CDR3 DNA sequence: TGTGCCAGCAGTGAGACGGCGATTACAGATACGCAGTATTTT.

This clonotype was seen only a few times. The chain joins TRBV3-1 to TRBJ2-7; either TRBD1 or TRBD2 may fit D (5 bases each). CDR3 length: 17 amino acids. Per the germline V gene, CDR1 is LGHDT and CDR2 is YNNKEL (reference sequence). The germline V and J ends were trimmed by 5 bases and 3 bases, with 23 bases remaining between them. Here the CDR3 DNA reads TGTGCCAGCAGCGACGACAACAGGTATATCGGGAACTACGAGCAGTACTTC. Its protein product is CASSDDNRYIGNYEQYF.

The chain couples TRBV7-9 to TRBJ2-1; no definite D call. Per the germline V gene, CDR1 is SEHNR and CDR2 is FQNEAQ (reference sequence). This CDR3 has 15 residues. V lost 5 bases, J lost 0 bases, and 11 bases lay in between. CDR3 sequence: CASSADGSSYNEQFF. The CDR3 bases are TGTGCCAGCAGCGCGGACGGAAGCTCCTACAATGAGCAGTTCTTC.

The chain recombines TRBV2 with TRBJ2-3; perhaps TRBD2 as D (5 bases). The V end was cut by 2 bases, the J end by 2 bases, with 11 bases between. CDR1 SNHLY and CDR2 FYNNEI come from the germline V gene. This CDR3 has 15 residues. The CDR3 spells CASSERTGNTDTQYF. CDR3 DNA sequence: TGTGCCAGCAGTGAACGTACGGGGAACACAGATACGCAGTATTTT.

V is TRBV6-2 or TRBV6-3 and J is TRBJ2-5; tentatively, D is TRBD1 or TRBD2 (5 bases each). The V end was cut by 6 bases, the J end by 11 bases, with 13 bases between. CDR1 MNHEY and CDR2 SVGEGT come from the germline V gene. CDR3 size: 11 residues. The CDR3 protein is CASSRAEEQYF. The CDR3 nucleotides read TGTGCCAGCAGCAGGGCGGAGGAGCAGTACTTC.

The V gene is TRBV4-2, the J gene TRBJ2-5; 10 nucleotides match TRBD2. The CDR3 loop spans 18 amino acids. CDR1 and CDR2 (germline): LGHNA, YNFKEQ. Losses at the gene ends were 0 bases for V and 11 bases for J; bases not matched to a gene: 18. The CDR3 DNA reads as TGTGCCAGCAGCCAAGAGGCAACCGGGACTAGCGACACAGATGAGCAGTACTTC. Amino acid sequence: CASSQEATGTSDTDEQYF.

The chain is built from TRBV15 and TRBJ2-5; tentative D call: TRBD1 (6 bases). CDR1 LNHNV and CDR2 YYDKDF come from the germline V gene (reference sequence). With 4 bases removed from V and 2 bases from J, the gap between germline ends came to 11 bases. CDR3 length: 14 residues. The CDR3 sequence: CATSIWTDQETQYF. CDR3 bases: TGTGCCACCAGCATTTGGACAGATCAAGAGACCCAGTACTTC.

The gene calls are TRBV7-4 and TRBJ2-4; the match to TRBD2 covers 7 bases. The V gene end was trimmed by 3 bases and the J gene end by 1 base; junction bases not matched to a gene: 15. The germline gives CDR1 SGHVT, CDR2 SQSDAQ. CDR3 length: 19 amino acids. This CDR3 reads CASSFLTSRPHSAKNIQYF. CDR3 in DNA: TGTGCCAGCAGCTTTTTGACTAGCCGCCCCCACTCTGCCAAAAACATTCAGTACTTC.

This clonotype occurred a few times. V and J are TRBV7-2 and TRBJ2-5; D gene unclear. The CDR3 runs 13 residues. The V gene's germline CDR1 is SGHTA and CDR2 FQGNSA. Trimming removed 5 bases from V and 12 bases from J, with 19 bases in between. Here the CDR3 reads CASSVDAGRPEYF. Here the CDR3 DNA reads TGTGCCAGCAGCGTAGATGCAGGACGACCTGAGTACTTC.

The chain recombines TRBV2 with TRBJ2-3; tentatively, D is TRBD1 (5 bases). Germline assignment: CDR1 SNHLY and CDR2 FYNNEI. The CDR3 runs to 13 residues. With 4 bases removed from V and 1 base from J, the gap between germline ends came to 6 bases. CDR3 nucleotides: TGTGCCAGCAGTGGCAGGGGCACAGATACGCAGTATTTT. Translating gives CASSGRGTDTQYF.

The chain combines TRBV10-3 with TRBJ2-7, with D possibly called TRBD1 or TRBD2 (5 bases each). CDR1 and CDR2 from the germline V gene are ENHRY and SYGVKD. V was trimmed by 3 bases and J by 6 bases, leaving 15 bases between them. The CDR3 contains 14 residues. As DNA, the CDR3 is TGTGCCATCAGTGATGTACTCCGGGACGGCGAGCAGTACTTC. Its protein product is CAISDVLRDGEQYF.